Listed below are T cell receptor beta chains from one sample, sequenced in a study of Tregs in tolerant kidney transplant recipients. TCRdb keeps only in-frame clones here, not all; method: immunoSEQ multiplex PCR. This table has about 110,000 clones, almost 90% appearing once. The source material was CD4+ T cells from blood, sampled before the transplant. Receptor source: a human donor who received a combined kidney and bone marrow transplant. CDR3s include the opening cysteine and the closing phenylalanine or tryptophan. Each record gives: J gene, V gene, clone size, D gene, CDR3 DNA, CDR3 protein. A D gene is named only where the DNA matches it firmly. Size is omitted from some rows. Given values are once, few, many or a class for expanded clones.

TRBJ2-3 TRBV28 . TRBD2 TGTGCCAGCAGTCCCGGGACTACATCAGATACGCAGTATTTT CASSPGTTSDTQYF
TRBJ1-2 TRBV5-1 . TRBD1 TGCGCCAGCAGCCCTACAGGGGACGACTATGGCTACACCTTC CASSPTGDDYGYTF
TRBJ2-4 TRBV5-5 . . TGTGCCAGCAGCTTGGTTGGGAGGGGGAGGAACATTCAGTACTTC CASSLVGRGRNIQYF
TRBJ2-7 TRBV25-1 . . TGTGCCAGCAGTGACCCGAGACAGAGCTCCTACGAGCAGTACTTC CASSDPRQSSYEQYF
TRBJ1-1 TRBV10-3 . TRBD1 TGTGCCATCGGTACAGGGGCTGAAGCTTTCTTT CAIGTGAEAFF
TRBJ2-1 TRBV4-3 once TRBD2 TGCGCCAGCAGCTCCCTTAAGGGAGGGTCCTACAATGAGCAGTTCTTC CASSSLKGGSYNEQFF
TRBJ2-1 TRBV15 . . TGTGCCACGAGTACCGGAAAGTCGGGGAAGCAGTTCTTC CATSTGKSGKQFF
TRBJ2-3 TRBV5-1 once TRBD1 TGCGCCAGCAGCCAATCGCTCGACAGGGGATGGACAGATACGCAGTATTTT CASSQSLDRGWTDTQYF
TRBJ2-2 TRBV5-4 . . TGTGCCAGCAGCTTGGTTGGAGCGAACACCGGGGAGCTGTTTTTT CASSLVGANTGELFF
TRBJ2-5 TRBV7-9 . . TGTGCCAGCAGCTTAGGTACCGGGAGTGAGACCCAGTACTTC CASSLGTGSETQYF
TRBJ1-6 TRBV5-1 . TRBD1 TGCGCCAGCAGCTTAGGCCCGGGACAGGGAAATTCACCCCTCCACTTT CASSLGPGQGNSPLHF
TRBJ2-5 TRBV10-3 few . TGTGCCATCAGTGAGTCAGCAGGGGCAGAGACCCAGTACTTC CAISESAGAETQYF
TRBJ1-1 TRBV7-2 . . TGTGCCAGCAGCCTAAGTCGGGTGGACACTGAAGCTTTCTTT CASSLSRVDTEAFF
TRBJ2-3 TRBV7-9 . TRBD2 TGTGCCAGCACCGACTCCCGACTGGCGGGAGGGCCCCCAGATACGCAGTATTTT CASTDSRLAGGPPDTQYF
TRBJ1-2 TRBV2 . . TGTGCCAGCAGTGCGAGGGAGGGCTATGGCTACACCTTC CASSAREGYGYTF
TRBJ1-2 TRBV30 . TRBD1 TGTGCCTGGAGCCCGCCCGCGACAGGGGGTTTTAACTATGGCTACACCTTC CAWSPPATGGFNYGYTF
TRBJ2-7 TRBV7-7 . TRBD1 TGTGCCAGCAGCCCAAGGACAGGGGGCGCCGAGCAGTACTTC CASSPRTGGAEQYF
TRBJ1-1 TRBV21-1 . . TGTGCCAGCAACCCAGGACAGGGGAACACTGAAGCTTTCTTT CASNPGQGNTEAFF
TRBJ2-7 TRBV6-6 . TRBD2 TGTGCCAGCAGTTACTCGACTAGCGGGGGGTTGGAGCAGTACTTC CASSYSTSGGLEQYF
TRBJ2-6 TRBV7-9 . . TGTGCCAGCAGTGGCAGGGCCGCTGGGGCCAACGTCCTGACTTTC CASSGRAAGANVLTF
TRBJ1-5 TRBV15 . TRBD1 TGTGCCACCAGCGTGAAGGACAGGGGATCATATCAGCCCCAGCATTTT CATSVKDRGSYQPQHF
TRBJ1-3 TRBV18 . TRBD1 TGTGCCAGCTCAGCAGAACAGGGGGCGGTGGGAAACACCATATATTTT CASSAEQGAVGNTIYF
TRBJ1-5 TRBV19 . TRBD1 TGTGCCAGTAGTATAGTTACAGGGGCCCCGTATAGCAATCAGCCCCAGCATTTT CASSIVTGAPYSNQPQHF
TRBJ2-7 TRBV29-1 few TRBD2 TGCAGCGTCCGGACTAGCGGGCTACCCTACGAGCAGTACTTC CSVRTSGLPYEQYF
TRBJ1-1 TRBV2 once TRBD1 TGTGCCAGCAGGGGGACAGGGAATACTGAAGCTTTCTTT CASRGTGNTEAFF
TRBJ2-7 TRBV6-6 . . TGTGCCAGCAGTTACGAGATTTCCTACGAGCAGTACTTC CASSYEISYEQYF
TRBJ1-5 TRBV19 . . TGTGCCAGTAGTATTACTGGGGGCAAGCAGCCCCAGCATTTT CASSITGGKQPQHF
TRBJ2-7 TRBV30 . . TGTGCCTGGAGTGGAGTTTGGGAGCAGTACTTC CAWSGVWEQYF
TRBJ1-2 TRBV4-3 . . TGCGCCAGCAGCCAAGTATTTCCAGGGAACGACGGCTACACCTTC CASSQVFPGNDGYTF
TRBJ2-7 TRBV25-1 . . TGTGCCAGCAGCGAGGACAGACTCACGATGCAGTACTTC CASSEDRLTMQYF
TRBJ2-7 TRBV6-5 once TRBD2 TGTGCCAGCAGCAACAGCGGGAGGGCCTCGAGAGAGCAGTACTTC CASSNSGRASREQYF
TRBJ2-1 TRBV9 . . TGTGCCAGCAGCGTAGCTGTCTACAATGAGCAGTTCTTC CASSVAVYNEQFF
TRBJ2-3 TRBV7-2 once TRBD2 TGTGCCAGCAGCCCGGGACTAGCGGGGGGTCAGGATACGCAGTATTTT CASSPGLAGGQDTQYF
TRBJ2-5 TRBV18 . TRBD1 TGTGCCAGCTCACCACTTGGGACAGCTCAAGAGACCCAGTACTTC CASSPLGTAQETQYF
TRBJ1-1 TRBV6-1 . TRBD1 TGTGCCAGCAGGGAACAGGGGAACCTGATGAACACTGAAGCTTTCTTT CASREQGNLMNTEAFF
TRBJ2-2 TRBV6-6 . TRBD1 TGTGCCAGCAGTCCCCTCCGACAGGGAAGTACCGGGGAGCTGTTTTTT CASSPLRQGSTGELFF
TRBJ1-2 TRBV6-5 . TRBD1 TGTGCCAGCCTGAGGGGGCCTGGCTATGGCTACACCTTC CASLRGPGYGYTF
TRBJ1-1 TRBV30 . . TGTGCCTGGAGCCAAGAGGTCGGATTGAACACTGAAGCTTTCTTT CAWSQEVGLNTEAFF
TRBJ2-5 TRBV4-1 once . TGCGCCAGCAGCCAAGGGGCACCTGGGGCAGAGACCCAGTACTTC CASSQGAPGAETQYF
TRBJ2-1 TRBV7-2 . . TGTGCCAGCACCCTTAGCGCAGGTGAGCAGTTCTTC CASTLSAGEQFF
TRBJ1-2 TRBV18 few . TGTGCCAGCTCGGTGACAGGTTTGGCCTATGGCTACACCTTC CASSVTGLAYGYTF
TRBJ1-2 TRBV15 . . TGTGCCACCAGCATCCGACAGGCTAACGGGGGCTACACCTTC CATSIRQANGGYTF
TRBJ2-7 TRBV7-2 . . TGTGCCAGCAGCTTCGGGACATGGGAGCAGTACTTC CASSFGTWEQYF